This T cell receptor (beta chain) comes out of a study of T cell changes during pregnancy in multiple sclerosis. Sequencing was performed with immunoSEQ multiplex PCR; in TCRdb, only in-frame clones are kept and a portion is missing. The data show around 59,000 clones, 80% to 95% seen once. In germline, CDR1 is MNHNS, CDR2 SASEGT. There are 15 residues in the CDR3. Trimming cost V 5 bases and J 1 base; bases outside gene matches: 5. The chain uses TRBV6-1 and TRBJ1-1; 9 bases map to TRBD1. The specimen was peripheral blood, collected in the third trimester of pregnancy. The sequence was obtained from a female donor in good health, enrolled as a control in a pregnancy study. The CDR3 region is CASSKPGQGNTEAFF. The CDR3 nucleotides read TGTGCCAGCAGTAAGCCGGGACAGGGGAACACTGAAGCTTTCTTT.